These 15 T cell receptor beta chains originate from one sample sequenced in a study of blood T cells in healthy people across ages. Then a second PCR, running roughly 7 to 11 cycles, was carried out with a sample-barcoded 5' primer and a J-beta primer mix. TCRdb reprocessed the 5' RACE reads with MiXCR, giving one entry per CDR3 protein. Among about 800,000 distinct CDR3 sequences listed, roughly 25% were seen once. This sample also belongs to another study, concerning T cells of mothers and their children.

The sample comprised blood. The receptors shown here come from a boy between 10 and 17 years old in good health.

CDR3 DNA sequence: TGTGCCAGCAGTTTAAGGGGGCCATGGGCCCAGTACTTC. Amino acid sequence: CASSLRGPWAQYF. V usage is TRBV12-3 or TRBV12-4 and J usage is TRBJ2-5, with 7 bases that match TRBD1. The V gene end was trimmed by 2 bases and the J gene end by 9 bases; junction bases not matched to a gene: 6. This CDR3 is built from 13 residues.

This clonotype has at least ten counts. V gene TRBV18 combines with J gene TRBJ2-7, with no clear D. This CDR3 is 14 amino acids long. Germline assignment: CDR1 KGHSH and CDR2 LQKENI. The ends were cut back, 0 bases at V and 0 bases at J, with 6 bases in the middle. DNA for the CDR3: TGTGCCAGCTCACCACCCTCGGGCTCCTACGAGCAGTACTTC. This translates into CASSPPSGSYEQYF.

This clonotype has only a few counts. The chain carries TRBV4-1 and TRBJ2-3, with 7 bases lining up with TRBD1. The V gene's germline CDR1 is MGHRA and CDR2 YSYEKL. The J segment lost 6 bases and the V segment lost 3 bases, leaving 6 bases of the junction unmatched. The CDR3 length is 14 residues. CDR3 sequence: CASSQPTGADTQYF. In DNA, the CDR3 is TGCGCCAGCAGCCAGCCTACAGGGGCCGATACGCAGTATTTT.

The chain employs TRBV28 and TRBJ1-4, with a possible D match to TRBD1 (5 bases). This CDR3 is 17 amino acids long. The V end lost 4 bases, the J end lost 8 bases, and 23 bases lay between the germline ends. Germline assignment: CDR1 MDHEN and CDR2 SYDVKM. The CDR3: CASSWRGMGRGKEKLFF. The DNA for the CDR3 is TGTGCCAGCAGTTGGAGGGGAATGGGCCGCGGTAAGGAAAAACTGTTTTTT.

CDR3 nucleotides: TGTGCCAGCAGACCGGGGACAGGGGATGGAAAACTGTTTTTT. Protein: CASRPGTGDGKLFF. The chain has TRBV6-6 and TRBJ1-4; 10 bases are a match to TRBD1. CDR1 and CDR2 from the germline V gene are MNHNY and SVGAGI (reference sequence). V lost 6 bases, J lost 10 bases, and 8 bases stayed unmatched. CDR3 length equals 14 residues.

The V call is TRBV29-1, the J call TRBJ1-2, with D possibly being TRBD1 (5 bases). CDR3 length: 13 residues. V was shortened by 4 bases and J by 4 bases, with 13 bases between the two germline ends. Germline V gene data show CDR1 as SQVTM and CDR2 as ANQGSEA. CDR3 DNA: TGCAGCGTTGTAACAGGAAGCACCTATGGCTACACCTTC. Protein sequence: CSVVTGSTYGYTF.

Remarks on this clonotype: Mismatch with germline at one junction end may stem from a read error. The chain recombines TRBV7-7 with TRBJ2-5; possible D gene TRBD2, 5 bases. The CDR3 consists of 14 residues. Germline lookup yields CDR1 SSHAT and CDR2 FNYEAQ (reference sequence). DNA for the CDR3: TGTGCTAGCAGCTTAGGAGGCAGGCAAGAGATCCAGTACTTC. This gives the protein CASSLGGRQEIQYF.

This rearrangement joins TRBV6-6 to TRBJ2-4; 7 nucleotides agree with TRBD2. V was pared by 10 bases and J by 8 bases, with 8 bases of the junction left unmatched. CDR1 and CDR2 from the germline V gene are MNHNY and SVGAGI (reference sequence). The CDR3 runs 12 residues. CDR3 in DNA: TGTGCCACTGGACCCCGGGGGGACATTCAGTACTTC. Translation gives CATGPRGDIQYF.

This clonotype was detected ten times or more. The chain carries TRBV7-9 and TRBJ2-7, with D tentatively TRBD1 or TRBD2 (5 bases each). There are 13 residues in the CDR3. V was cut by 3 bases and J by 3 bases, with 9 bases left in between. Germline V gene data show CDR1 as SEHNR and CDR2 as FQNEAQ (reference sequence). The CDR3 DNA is TGTGCCAGCAGCTTGGGGGAAGGCTACGAGCAGTACTTC. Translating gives CASSLGEGYEQYF.

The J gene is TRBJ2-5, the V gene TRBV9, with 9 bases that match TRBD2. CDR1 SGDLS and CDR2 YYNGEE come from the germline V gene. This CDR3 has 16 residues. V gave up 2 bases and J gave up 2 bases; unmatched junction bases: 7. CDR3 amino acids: CASSVTSGSWQETQYF. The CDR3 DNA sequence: TGTGCCAGCAGCGTGACTAGCGGCTCCTGGCAAGAGACCCAGTACTTC. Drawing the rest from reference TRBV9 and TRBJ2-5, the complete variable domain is DSGVTQTPKHLITATGQRVTLRCSPRSGDLSVYWYQQSLDQGLQFLIQYYNGEERAKGNILERFSAQQFPDLHSELNLSSLELGDSALYFCASSVTSGSWQETQYFGPGTRLLVL.

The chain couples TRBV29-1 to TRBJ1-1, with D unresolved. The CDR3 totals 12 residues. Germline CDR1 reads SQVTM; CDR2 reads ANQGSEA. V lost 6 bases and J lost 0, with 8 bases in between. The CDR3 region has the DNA TGCAGCGTCGGATCTCTGAACACTGAAGCTTTCTTT. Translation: CSVGSLNTEAFF. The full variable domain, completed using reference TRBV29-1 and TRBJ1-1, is SAVISQKPSRDICQRGTSLTIQCQVDSQVTMMFWYRQQPGQSLTLIATANQGSEATYESGFVIDKFPISRPNLTFSTLTVSNMSPEDSSIYLCSVGSLNTEAFFGQGTRLTVV.

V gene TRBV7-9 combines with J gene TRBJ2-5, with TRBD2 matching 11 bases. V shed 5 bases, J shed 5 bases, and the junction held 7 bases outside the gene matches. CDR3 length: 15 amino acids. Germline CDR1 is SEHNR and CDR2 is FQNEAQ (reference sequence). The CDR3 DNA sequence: TGTGCCAGCAGCCCTGGCCGGACTAGCGGGGAGACCCAGTACTTC. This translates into CASSPGRTSGETQYF.

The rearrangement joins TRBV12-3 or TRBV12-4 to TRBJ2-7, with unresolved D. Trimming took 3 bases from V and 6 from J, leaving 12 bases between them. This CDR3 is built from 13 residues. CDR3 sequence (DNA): TGTGCCAGCAGTTTTAGGGATCTGGGCGAGCAGTACTTC. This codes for CASSFRDLGEQYF.

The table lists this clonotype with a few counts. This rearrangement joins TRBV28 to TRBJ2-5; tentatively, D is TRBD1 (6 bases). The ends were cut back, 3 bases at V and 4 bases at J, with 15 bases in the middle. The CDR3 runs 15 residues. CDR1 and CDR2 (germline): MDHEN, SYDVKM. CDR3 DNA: TGTGCCAGCAGTTTTGCAGGTTCAGGGGTAGAGACCCAGTACTTC. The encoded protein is CASSFAGSGVETQYF.

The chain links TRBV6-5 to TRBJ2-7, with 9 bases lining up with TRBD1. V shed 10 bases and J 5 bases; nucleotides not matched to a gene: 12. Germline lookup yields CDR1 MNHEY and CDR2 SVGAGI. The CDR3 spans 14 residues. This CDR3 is CATKGGQGIDEQYF. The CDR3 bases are TGTGCCACCAAAGGTGGACAGGGGATAGACGAGCAGTACTTC.